This TCR beta chain was found in a study of blood T cell repertoires in COVID-19. J lost 1 base, V lost 4 bases, and 3 bases had no gene match. The length of the CDR3 is 15 residues. CDR1 is KGHSH, CDR2 LQKENI, per germline. Authors' methods: Estimation of nucleated cell counts relied on the amplification of reference gene primers. The assay was immunoSEQ multiplex PCR, and TCRdb's table has in-frame clones only and misses some. That table supplies the V and J calls and clone size; D and trimming were determined from the DNA. The sample holds about 190,000 clones, around 83% seen once. The chain has TRBV18 and TRBJ1-5, with 8 bases aligning to TRBD1. This clonotype originated in a woman younger than 45 with active or convalescent COVID-19. Source material: peripheral blood. This CDR3 reads CASSRNRGSNQPQHF. CDR3 DNA: TGTGCCAGCTCACGTAACAGGGGGAGCAATCAGCCCCAGCATTTT.